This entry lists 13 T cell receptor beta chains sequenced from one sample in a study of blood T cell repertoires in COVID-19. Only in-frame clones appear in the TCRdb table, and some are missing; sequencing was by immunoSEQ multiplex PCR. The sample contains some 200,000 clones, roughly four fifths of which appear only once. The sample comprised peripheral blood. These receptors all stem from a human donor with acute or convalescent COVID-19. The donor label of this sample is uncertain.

CDR3 sequence reads: CASSQNSGSPSEQYF. The CDR3 bases are TGTGCCAGCAGCCAGAATAGCGGGAGCCCGTCCGAGCAGTACTTC. This sequence joins TRBV3-1 (or the pseudogene TRBV3-2) and TRBJ2-7, with 9 bases fitting TRBD2. Germline-derived CDR1 and CDR2 are LGHDT and YNNKEL (reference sequence). V shed 3 bases, J shed 6 bases, and the junction held 9 bases outside the gene matches. CDR3 size: 15 residues.

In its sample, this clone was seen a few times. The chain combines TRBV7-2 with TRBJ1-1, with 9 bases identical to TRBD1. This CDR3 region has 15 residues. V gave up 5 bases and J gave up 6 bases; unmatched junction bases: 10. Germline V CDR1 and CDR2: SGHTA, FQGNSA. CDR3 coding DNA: TGTGCCAGCAGCCTGGGACAGGGCTCATGGGCTGAAGCTTTCTTT. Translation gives CASSLGQGSWAEAFF.

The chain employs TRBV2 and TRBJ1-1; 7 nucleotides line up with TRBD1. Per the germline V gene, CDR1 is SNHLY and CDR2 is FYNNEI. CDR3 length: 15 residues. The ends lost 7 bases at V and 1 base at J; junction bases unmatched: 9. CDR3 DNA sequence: TGTGCCAGCAATAAGGACAGGTGGGGGAACACTGAAGCTTTCTTT. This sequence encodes CASNKDRWGNTEAFF.

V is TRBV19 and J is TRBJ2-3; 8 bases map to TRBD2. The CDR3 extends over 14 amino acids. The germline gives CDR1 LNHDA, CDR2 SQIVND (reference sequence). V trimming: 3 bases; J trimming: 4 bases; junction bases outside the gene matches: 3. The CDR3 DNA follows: TGTGCCAGTAGTATGGTCGGGAGGGCAGATACGCAGTATTTT. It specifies CASSMVGRADTQYF.

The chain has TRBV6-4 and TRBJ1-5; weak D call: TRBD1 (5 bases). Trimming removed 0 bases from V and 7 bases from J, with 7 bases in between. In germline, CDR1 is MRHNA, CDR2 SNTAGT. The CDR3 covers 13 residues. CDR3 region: CASSDSGGQPQHF. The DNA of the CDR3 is TGTGCCAGCAGTGACTCGGGGGGACAGCCCCAGCATTTT.

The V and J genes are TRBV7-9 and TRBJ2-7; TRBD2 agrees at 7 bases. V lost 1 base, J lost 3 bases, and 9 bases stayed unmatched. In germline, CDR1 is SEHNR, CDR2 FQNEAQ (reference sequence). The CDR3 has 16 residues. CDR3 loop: CASSLDRASGRYEQYF. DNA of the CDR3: TGTGCCAGCAGCTTAGACCGGGCTAGCGGCCGCTACGAGCAGTACTTC.

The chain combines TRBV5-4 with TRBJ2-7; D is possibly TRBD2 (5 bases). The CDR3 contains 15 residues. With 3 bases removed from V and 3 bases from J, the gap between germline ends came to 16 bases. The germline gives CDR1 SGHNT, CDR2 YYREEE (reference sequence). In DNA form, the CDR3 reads TGTGCCAGCAGCTCGCCCACCGGGAACTTCTACGAGCAGTACTTC. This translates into CASSSPTGNFYEQYF.

In DNA form, the CDR3 reads TGTGCCAGCTCACCTTACACTGTTTCCGGGACAGGAGCCAATCAGCCCCAGCATTTT. Encoded protein: CASSPYTVSGTGANQPQHF. The chain recombines TRBV18 with TRBJ1-5; 8 bases line up with TRBD1. Trimming at V came to 3 bases and at J to 3 bases, leaving 16 bases not matched to a gene. The length of the CDR3 is 19 residues. Germline loops: CDR1 KGHSH, CDR2 LQKENI.

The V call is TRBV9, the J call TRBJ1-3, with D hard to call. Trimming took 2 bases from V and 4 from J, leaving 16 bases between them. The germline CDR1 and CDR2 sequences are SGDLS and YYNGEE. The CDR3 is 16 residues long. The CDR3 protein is CASSVGFGESGNTIYF. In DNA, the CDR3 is TGTGCCAGCAGCGTGGGCTTTGGGGAGTCCGGAAACACCATATATTTT.

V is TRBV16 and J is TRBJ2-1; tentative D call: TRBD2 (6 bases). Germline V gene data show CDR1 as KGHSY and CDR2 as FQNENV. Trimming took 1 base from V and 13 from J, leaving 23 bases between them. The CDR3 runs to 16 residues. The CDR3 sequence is CASSQWSSGRYPLQFF. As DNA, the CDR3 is TGTGCCAGCAGCCAATGGAGTAGCGGCCGATACCCTCTACAGTTCTTC.

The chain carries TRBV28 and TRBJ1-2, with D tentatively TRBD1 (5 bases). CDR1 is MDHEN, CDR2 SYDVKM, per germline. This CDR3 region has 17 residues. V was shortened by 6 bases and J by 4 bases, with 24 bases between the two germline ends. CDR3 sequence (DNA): TGTGCCAGCAGGGAGGGAACTCGGGACGGTCCGGGCTATGGCTACACCTTC. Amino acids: CASREGTRDGPGYGYTF.

DNA for the CDR3: TGTGCCAGTAGTATAGAGGTTCGCGCGTTCGACACTGAAGCTTTCTTT. Protein sequence: CASSIEVRAFDTEAFF. This chain joins TRBV19 and TRBJ1-1; no firm D call. Trimming took 0 bases from V and 3 from J, leaving 14 bases between them. CDR1 is LNHDA and CDR2 is SQIVND in the germline V gene (reference sequence). There are 16 residues in the CDR3.

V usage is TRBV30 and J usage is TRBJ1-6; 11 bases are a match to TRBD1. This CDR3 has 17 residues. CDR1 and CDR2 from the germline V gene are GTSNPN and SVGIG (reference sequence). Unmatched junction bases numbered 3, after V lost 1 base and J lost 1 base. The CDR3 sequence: CAWSDGTGGSYNSPLHF. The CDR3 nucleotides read TGTGCCTGGAGTGACGGGACAGGGGGGTCCTATAATTCACCCCTCCACTTT.